This entry describes one T cell receptor beta chain. The PCR contained 60 Vbeta and 13 Jbeta primers. Sequenced by immunoSEQ multiplex PCR; TCRdb stores in-frame clones only, minus some. The data hold some 190,000 clones, with 82% observed a single time. The data were obtained in a study of cytomegalovirus exposure and HLA in healthy donors. Whole-study context: The early release's HLA-typed donors yielded some 85 million unique TCRs.

This CDR3 has 17 residues. Germline-derived CDR1 and CDR2 are MDHEN and SYDVKM. J lost 2 bases, V lost 4 bases, and 11 bases had no gene match. The sample was PBMCs. This receptor was obtained from a man between 35 and 55 years old in good health and CMV-seronegative. V usage is TRBV28 and J usage is TRBJ2-3; 8 bases map to TRBD2. The chain's CDR3 is CASSSPPGGAPTDTQYF. CDR3 bases: TGTGCCAGCAGTTCCCCCCCGGGGGGGGCGCCCACAGATACGCAGTATTTT.